The rows below give T cell receptor beta chains drawn from one sample of a study of T cells in Graves' hyperthyroidism and ophthalmopathy. TCRdb re-called the multiplex PCR reads through MiXCR, storing one row per CDR3 protein. There are about 340,000 distinct CDR3 sequences in the sample; roughly 20% occur only once, and around 50% lies in the top ten. Sequencing input: blood. These receptors all come from a woman aged 50 to 65 with Graves' hyperthyroidism. The CDR3 runs from the conserved cysteine through the conserved F or W. Clone sizes are given selectively: once, few, many, or a class where the clone is expanded.

v_gene	j_gene	abundance	CDR3aa
TRBV2	TRBJ1-2	NA	CASSEGGSNYGYTF
TRBV10-1	TRBJ1-1	NA	CASSESGGGAFF
TRBV2	TRBJ2-5	many	CASSEGQSTGETQYF
TRBV3-1	TRBJ2-1	many	CASSSLEEQFF
TRBV7-9	TRBJ2-2	NA	CASSFRLAGRDTGELFF
TRBV27	TRBJ1-6	few	CASMTPGQGGSPLHF
TRBV5-1	TRBJ2-3	NA	CASSLGVSFTDTQYF
TRBV7-8	TRBJ1-3	few	CASSFERGSGNTIYF
TRBV29-1	TRBJ2-7	few	CSAGTSSYEQYF
TRBV15	TRBJ2-5	once	CATGRETQYF
TRBV2	TRBJ2-1	NA	CASSVRGDYNEQFF
TRBV7-9	TRBJ2-2	NA	CASSLQGANTGEPFF
TRBV11-2	TRBJ2-7	many	CASSLTEGRTYEQYF
TRBV6-1	TRBJ1-1	NA	CASSSITTEAFF
TRBV28	TRBJ1-2	NA	CASMRHLGGYTF
TRBV11-2	TRBJ2-1	NA	CASGLPGLFSYNEQFF